A single sample gave rise to the 5 T cell receptor beta chains below, sequenced in a study of monozygotic twins with inflammatory bowel disease. Reprocessing the 5' RACE reads, TCRdb reports a single entry for every CDR3 protein and omits DNA. The repertoire table contains approximately 100,000 distinct CDR3 sequences. The sequenced sample consisted of blood. The receptors were sampled from a human donor with ulcerative colitis or Crohn's disease, or a healthy co-twin of an affected twin (not recorded which).

V gene TRBV20-1 combines with J gene TRBJ2-2. This CDR3 has 13 amino acids. Germline V gene data show CDR1 as DFQATT and CDR2 as SNEGSKA (reference sequence). CDR3 loop: CSASDTNTGELFF.

The chain combines TRBV28 with TRBJ1-2; checking the TCRdb D call of TRBD1 is not possible without DNA. This CDR3 has 16 residues. Germline loops: CDR1 MDHEN, CDR2 SYDVKM. CDR3 region: CASSFVGQGVGGGYTF.

The gene calls are TRBV5-1 and TRBJ1-2. CDR1 is SGHRS and CDR2 is YFSETQ in the germline V gene. CDR3 length equals 14 residues. The CDR3 reads CASSFNGRSGGYTF.

The CDR3 here is CASSVESLSSYEQYF. V usage is TRBV2 and J usage is TRBJ2-7. CDR1 SNHLY and CDR2 FYNNEI come from the germline V gene. The CDR3 is made up of 15 amino acids.

The CDR3 protein is CASSPDRVHEQFF. The chain employs TRBV19 and TRBJ2-1; TCRdb's assignment of TRBD1 cannot be checked, as there is no DNA. Per germline, CDR1 LNHDA and CDR2 SQIVND (reference sequence). CDR3 length: 13 residues.